The source of this TCR beta chain is a study of shared clonotypes between healthy human individuals. General study findings and limits: In contrast to clonotypes shared by all four donors, non-shared clonotypes had lower generation probabilities.

Donors were healthy HIV-negative adults without recent acute infections or vaccinations. TCRdb's copy holds only in-frame clones and misses some; the assay was immunoSEQ multiplex PCR. The profile shows approximately 330,000 clones, over 70% of them singletons. Germline lookup yields CDR1 SGHRS and CDR2 YFSETQ. The CDR3 covers 14 residues. V was clipped by 0 bases and J by 4 bases, with 8 bases between them. Note on this clone: Its antigen is unidentified.

Input material: memory CD4+ T cells sorted from blood. Subset in this sample: CD45RA-negative fraction. V usage is TRBV5-1 and J usage is TRBJ1-3; the D gene is possibly TRBD1 (6 bases). The origin of this receptor is a man younger than 40 in good health. The CDR3 nucleotides are TGCGCCAGCAGCTTGGGGGGGCAAGGAAACACCATATATTTT. Translation gives CASSLGGQGNTIYF.